This T cell receptor (beta chain) was sequenced in a study of T cell changes during pregnancy in multiple sclerosis. This table comes from immunoSEQ multiplex PCR, and its TCRdb copy is limited to in-frame clones, with some not included. The table records 50,000 or so clones, approximately 94% of them present only once. The V segment lost 6 bases and the J segment 1 base; nucleotides outside the gene matches: 5. This CDR3 spans 15 amino acids. CDR1 LGHNT and CDR2 FRNRAP come from the germline V gene. The chain links TRBV12-5 to TRBJ2-3; 9 bases fit TRBD2. The source was CD4+ T cells from peripheral blood mononuclear cells, collected in the second trimester of pregnancy. This TCR was recovered from a female donor with multiple sclerosis, enrolled in a pregnancy study. CDR3 sequence reads: CASGLSGGRTDTQYF. CDR3 DNA: TGTGCTAGTGGCCTTAGCGGGGGCCGCACAGATACGCAGTATTTT.